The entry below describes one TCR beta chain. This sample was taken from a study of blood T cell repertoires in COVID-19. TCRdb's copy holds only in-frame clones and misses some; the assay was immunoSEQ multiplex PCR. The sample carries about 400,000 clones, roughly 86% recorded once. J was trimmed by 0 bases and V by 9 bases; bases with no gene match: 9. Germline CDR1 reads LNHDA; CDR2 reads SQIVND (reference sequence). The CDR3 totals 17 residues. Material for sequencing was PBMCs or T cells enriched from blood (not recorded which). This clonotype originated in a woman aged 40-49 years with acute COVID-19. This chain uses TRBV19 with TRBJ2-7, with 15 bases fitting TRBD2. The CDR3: CASSGTSGGSSSYEQYF. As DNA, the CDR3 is TGTGCCAGCTCCGGGACTAGCGGGGGGTCCAGCTCCTACGAGCAGTACTTC.